This TCR beta chain came from a study of shared clonotypes between healthy human individuals. Germline V lookup: CDR1 MGHRA, CDR2 YSYEKL. The CDR3 contains 14 residues. The V and J ends lost 4 bases and 1 base respectively, with 10 bases between them. Investigators spread the genomic DNA of each subset evenly over several immunoSEQ plates. Data came from immunoSEQ multiplex PCR; TCRdb stores just in-frame clones and leaves some out. The sample has roughly 2,000,000 clones; just under 95% are singletons. CD8 cells regarded as naive lacked CD45RO, were positively chosen for CCR7, and omitted terminally differentiated effector memory CD45RA+ cells.

This TCR was recovered from a man aged 18-30 years in good health. Sequences were obtained from naive CD8+ T cells sorted from blood. The chain has TRBV4-1 and TRBJ1-1; D not resolved. The CDR3 nucleotides are TGCGCCAGCAGCCCTGACGAGGGGAACACTGAAGCTTTCTTT. This gives the protein CASSPDEGNTEAFF.